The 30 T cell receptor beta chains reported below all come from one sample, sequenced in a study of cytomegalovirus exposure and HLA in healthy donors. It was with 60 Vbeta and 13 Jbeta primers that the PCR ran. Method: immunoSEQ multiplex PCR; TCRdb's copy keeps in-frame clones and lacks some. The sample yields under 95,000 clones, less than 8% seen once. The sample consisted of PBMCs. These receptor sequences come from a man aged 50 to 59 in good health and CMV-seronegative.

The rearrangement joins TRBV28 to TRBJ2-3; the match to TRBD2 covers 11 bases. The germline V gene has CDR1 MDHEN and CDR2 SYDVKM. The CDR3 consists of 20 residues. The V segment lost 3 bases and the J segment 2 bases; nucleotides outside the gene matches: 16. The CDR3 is CASSFPLSLTSGSATDTQYF. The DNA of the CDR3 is TGTGCCAGCAGTTTCCCCCTGTCCCTTACTAGCGGGAGTGCCACAGATACGCAGTATTTT.

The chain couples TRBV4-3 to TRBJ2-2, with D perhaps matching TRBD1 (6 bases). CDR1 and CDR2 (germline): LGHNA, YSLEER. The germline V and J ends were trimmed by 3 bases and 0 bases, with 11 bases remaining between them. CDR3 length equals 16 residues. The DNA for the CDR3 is TGCGCCAGCAGCCAGGATCAGGGGTCGAACACCGGGGAGCTGTTTTTT. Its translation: CASSQDQGSNTGELFF.

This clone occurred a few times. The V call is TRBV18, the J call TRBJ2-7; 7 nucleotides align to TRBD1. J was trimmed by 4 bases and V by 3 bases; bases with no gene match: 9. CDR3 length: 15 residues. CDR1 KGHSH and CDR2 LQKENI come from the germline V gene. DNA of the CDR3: TGTGCCAGCTCACCCCCCGACAGGGTGAGGTACGAGCAGTACTTC. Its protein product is CASSPPDRVRYEQYF.

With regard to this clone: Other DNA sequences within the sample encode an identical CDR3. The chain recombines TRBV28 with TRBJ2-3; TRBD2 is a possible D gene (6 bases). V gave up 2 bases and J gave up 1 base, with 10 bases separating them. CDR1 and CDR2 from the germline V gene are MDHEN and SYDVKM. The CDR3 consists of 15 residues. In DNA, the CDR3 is TGTGCCAGCAGTTTAAACACGGGAGGCACAGATACGCAGTATTTT. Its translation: CASSLNTGGTDTQYF.

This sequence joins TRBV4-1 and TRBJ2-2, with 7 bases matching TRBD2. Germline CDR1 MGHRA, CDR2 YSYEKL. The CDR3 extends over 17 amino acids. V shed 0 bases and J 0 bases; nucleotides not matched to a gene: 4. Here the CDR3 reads CASSQDRGLTNTGELFF. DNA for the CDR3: TGCGCCAGCAGCCAAGATCGGGGACTAACGAACACCGGGGAGCTGTTTTTT.

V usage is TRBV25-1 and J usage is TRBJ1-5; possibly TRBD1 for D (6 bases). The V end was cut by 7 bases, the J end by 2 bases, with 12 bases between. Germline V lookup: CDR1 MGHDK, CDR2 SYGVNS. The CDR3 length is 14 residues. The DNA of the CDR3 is TGTGCCAGCAACATAAACAGGGGCAATCAGCCCCAGCATTTT. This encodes CASNINRGNQPQHF.

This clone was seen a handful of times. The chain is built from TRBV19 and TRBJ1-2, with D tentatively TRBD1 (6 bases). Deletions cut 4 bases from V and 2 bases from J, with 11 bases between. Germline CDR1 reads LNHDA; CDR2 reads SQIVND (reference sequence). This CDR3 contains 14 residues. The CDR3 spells CASSSAGANYGYTF. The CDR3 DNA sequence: TGTGCCAGTAGTAGCGCGGGGGCAAACTATGGCTACACCTTC.

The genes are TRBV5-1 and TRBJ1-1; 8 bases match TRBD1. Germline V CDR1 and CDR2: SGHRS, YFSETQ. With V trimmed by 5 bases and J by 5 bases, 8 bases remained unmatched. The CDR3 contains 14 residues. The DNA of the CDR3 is TGCGCCAGCAGATCAGGACAGGGTGGAACTGAAGCTTTCTTT. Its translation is CASRSGQGGTEAFF.

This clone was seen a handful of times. This chain's CDR3 is CASQRQTNEKLFF. Written as DNA, the CDR3 is TGTGCCAGCCAGCGACAGACTAATGAAAAACTGTTTTTT. The chain links TRBV6-1 to TRBJ1-4; a possible D gene is TRBD1 (5 bases). The V end lost 8 bases, the J end lost 2 bases, and 9 bases lay between the germline ends. The CDR3 contains 13 residues. CDR1 is MNHNS and CDR2 is SASEGT in the germline V gene.

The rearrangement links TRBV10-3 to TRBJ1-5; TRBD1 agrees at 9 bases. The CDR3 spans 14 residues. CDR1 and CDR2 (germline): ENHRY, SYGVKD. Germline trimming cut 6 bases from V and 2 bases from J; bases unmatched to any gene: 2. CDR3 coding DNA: TGTGCCATCAGCAGGGACAGGGGCAATCAGCCCCAGCATTTT. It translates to CAISRDRGNQPQHF.

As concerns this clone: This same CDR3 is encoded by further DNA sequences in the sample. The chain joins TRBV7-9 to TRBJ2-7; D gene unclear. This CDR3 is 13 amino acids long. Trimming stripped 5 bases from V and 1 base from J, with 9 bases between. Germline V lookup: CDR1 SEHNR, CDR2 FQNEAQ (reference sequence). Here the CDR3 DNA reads TGTGCCAGCAGCCCCGACTCTTCCTACGAGCAGTACTTC. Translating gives CASSPDSSYEQYF. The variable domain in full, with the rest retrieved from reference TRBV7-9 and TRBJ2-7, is DTGVSQNPRHKITKRGQNVTFRCDPISEHNRLYWYRQTLGQGPEFLTYFQNEAQLEKSRLLSDRFSAERPKGSFSTLEIQRTEQGDSAMYLCASSPDSSYEQYFGPGTRLTVT.

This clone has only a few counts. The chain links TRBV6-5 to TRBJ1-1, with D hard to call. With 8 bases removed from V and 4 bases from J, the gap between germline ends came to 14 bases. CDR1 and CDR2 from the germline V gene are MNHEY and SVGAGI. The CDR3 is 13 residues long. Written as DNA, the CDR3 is TGTGCCAGCTTTACGGAGGGAGGCACTGAAGCTTTCTTT. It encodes CASFTEGGTEAFF.

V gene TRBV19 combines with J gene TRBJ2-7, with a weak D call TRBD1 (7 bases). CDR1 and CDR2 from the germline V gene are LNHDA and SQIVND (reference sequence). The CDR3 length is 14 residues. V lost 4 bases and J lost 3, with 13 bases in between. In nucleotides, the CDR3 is TGTGCCAGTAGTACCTGGGGGGACAGCTACGAGCAGTACTTC. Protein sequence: CASSTWGDSYEQYF. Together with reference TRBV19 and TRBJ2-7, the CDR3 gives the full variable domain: DGGITQSPKYLFRKEGQNVTLSCEQNLNHDAMYWYRQDPGQGLRLIYYSQIVNDFQKGDIAEGYSVSREKKESFPLTVTSAQKNPTAFYLCASSTWGDSYEQYFGPGTRLTVT.

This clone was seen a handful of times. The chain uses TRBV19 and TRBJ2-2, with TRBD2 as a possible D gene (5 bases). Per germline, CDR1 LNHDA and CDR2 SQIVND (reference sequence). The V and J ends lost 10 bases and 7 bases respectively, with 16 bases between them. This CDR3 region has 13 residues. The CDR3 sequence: CATLEREGGELFF. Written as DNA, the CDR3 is TGTGCCACACTTGAGAGGGAAGGCGGGGAGCTGTTTTTT.

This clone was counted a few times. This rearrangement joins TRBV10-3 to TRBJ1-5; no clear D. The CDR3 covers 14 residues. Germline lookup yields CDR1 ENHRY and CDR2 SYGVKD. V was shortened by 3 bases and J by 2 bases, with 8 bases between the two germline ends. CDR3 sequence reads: CAISEQSGNQPQHF. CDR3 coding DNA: TGTGCCATCAGTGAACAGAGTGGCAATCAGCCCCAGCATTTT.

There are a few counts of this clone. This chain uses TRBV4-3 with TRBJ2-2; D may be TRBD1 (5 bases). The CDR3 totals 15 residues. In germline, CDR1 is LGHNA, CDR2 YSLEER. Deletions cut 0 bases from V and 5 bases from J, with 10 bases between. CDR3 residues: CASSQERGTTGELFF. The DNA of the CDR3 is TGCGCCAGCAGCCAAGAAAGGGGTACGACCGGGGAGCTGTTTTTT.

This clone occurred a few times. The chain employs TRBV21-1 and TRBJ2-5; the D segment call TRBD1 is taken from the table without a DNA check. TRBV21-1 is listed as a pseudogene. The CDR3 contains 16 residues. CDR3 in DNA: TGTGCCAGCAGCCCCAGTGGGGCCCCGGACCAAGAGACCCAGTACTTC. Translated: CASSPSGAPDQETQYF.

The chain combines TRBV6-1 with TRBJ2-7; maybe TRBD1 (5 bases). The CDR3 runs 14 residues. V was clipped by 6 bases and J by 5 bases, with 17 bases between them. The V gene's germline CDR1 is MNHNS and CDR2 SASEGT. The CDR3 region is CASSPGHSRNEQYF. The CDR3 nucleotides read TGTGCCAGCAGCCCCGGACACTCCCGGAACGAGCAGTACTTC.

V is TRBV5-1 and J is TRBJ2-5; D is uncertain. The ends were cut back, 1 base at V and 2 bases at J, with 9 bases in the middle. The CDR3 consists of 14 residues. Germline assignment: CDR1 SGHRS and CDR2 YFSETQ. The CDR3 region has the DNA TGCGCCAGCAGCTTGAAAGGCGGTCAAGAGACCCAGTACTTC. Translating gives CASSLKGGQETQYF.

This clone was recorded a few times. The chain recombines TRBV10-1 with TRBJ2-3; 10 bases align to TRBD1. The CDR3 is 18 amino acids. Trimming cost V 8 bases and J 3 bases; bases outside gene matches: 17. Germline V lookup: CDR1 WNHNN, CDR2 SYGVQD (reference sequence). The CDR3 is CASPFDRGRFVGTDTQYF. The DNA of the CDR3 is TGCGCCAGCCCCTTTGACAGGGGGCGGTTCGTGGGGACAGATACGCAGTATTTT.

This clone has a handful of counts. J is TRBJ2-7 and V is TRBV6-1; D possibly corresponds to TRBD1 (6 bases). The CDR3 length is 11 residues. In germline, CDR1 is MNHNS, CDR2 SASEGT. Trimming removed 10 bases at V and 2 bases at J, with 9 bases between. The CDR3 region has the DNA TGTGCCATCGGACAGACCTACGAGCAGTACTTC. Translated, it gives CAIGQTYEQYF.

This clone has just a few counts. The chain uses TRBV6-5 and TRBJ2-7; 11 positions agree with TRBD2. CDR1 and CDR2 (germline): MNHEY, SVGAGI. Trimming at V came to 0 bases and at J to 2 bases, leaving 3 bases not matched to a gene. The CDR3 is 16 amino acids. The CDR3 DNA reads TGTGCCAGCAGTTACTCTAGCGGGGGGGCTACCTACGAGCAGTACTTC. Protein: CASSYSSGGATYEQYF.

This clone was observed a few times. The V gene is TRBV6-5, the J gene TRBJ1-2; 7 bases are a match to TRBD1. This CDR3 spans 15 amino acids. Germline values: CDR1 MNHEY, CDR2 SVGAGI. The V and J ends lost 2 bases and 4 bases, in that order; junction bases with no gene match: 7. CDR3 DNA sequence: TGTGCCAGCAGTTACGACAGGGAAGGTGGCTATGGCTACACCTTC. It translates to CASSYDREGGYGYTF.

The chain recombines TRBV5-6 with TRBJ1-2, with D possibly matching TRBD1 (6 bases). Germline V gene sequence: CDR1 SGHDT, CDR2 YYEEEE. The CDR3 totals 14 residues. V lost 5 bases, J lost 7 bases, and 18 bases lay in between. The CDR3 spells CASRFTGPSAGYTF. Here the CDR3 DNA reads TGTGCCAGCAGATTTACAGGGCCCTCGGCTGGCTACACCTTC.

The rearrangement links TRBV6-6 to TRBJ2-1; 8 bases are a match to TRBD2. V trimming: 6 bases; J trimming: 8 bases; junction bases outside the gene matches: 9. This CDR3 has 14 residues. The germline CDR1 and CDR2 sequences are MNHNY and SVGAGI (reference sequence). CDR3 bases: TGTGCCAGCAGACGGGAGGGAGGCTCTGATGAGCAGTTCTTC. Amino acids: CASRREGGSDEQFF.

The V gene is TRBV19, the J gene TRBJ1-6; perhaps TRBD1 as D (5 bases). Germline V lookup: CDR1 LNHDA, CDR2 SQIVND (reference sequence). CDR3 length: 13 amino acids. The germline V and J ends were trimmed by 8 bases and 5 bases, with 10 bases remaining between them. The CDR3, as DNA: TGTGCCAGTGACGACAGAAATAATTCACCCCTCCACTTT. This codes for CASDDRNNSPLHF.

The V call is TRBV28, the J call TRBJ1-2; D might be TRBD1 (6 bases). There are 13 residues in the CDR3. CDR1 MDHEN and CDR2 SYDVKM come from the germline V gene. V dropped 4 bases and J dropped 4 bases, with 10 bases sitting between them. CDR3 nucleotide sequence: TGTGCCAGCAGTTACAGGGATTTCTATGGCTACACCTTC. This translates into CASSYRDFYGYTF.

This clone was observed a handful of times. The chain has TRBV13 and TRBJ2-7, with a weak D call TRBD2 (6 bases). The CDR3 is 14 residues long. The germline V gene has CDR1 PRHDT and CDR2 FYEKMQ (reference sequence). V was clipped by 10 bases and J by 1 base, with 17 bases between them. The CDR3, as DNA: TGTGCCACCTGCCAGGGACTTGGGTCCTACGAGCAGTACTTC. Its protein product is CATCQGLGSYEQYF.

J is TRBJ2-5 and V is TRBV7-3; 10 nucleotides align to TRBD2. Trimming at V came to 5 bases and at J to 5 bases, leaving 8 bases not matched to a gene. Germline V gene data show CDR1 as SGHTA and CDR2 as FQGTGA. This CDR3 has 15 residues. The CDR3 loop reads CASSASGRATETQYF. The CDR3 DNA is TGTGCCAGCAGCGCAAGCGGGAGGGCCACTGAGACCCAGTACTTC. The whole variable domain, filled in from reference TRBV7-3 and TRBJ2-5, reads GAGVSQTPSNKVTEKGKYVELRCDPISGHTALYWYRQSLGQGPEFLIYFQGTGAADDSGLPNDRFFAVRPEGSVSTLKIQRTERGDSAVYLCASSASGRATETQYFGPGTRLLVL.

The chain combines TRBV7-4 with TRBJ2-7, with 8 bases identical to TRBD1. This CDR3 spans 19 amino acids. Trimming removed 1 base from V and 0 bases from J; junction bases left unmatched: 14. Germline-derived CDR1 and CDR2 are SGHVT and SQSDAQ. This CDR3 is CASSLGDTRDRNSSYEQYF. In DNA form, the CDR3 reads TGTGCCAGCAGCTTAGGAGACACCCGGGACAGGAACAGCTCCTACGAGCAGTACTTC.